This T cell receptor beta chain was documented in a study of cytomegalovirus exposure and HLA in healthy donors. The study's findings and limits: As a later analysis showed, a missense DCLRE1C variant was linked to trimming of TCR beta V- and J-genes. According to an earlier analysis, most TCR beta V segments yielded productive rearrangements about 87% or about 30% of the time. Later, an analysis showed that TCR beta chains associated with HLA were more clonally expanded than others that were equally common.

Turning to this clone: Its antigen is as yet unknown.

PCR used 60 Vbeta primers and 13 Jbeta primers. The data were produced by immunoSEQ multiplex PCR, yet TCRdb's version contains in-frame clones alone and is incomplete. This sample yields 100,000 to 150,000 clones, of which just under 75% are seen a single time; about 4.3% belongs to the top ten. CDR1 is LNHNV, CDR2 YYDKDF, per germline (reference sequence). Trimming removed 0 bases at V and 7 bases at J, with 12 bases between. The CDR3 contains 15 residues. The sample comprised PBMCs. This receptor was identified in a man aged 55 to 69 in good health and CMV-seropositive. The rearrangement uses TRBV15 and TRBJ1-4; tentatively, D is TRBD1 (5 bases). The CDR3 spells CATSRDGEGAEKLFF. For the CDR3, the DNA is TGTGCCACCAGCAGAGATGGAGAAGGGGCTGAAAAACTGTTTTTT.